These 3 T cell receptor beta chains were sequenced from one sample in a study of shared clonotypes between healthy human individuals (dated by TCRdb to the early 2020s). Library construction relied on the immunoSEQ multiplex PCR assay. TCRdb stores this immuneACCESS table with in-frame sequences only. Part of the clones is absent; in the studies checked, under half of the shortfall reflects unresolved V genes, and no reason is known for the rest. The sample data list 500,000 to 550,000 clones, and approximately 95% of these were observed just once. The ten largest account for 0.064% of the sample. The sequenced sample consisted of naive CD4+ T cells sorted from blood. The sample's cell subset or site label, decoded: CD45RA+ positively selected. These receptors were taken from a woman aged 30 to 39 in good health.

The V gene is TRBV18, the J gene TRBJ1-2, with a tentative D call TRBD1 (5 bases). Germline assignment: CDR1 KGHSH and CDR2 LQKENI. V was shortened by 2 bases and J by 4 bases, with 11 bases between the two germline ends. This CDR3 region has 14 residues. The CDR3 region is CASSPGDSSYGYTF. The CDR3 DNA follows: TGTGCCAGCTCACCAGGAGACAGCTCCTATGGCTACACCTTC.

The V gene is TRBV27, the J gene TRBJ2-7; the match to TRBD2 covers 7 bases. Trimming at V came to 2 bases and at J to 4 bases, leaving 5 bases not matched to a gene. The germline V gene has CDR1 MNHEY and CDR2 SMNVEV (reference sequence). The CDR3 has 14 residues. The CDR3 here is CASSLKAGPYEQYF. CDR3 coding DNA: TGTGCCAGCAGTTTAAAAGCGGGACCATACGAGCAGTACTTC.

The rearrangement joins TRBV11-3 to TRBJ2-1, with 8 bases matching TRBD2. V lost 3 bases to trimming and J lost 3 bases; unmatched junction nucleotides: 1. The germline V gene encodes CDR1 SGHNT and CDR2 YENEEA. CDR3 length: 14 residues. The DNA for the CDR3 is TGTGCCAGCAGCTTCGGGACTAGCTACAATGAGCAGTTCTTC. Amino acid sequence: CASSFGTSYNEQFF.